These 17 T cell receptor beta chains came from one sample sequenced in a study of siplizumab effects on memory and regulatory T cells. The table came from immunoSEQ multiplex PCR; TCRdb's copy has only in-frame clones and leaves some out. This sample has roughly 97,000 clones, with over 85% found just once. Specimen: Tregs sorted from blood. The receptors originated from a human donor in good health.

The chain carries TRBV19 and TRBJ2-1, with 10 bases that match TRBD2. Trimming at V came to 8 bases and at J to 0 bases, leaving 4 bases not matched to a gene. The CDR3 is 15 amino acids. CDR1 LNHDA and CDR2 SQIVND come from the germline V gene (reference sequence). This chain's CDR3 is CASSIAGGSYNEQFF. CDR3 in DNA: TGTGCCAGTTCGATAGCGGGAGGCTCCTACAATGAGCAGTTCTTC. Combining the CDR3 with reference TRBV19 and TRBJ2-1 gives the whole variable domain DGGITQSPKYLFRKEGQNVTLSCEQNLNHDAMYWYRQDPGQGLRLIYYSQIVNDFQKGDIAEGYSVSREKKESFPLTVTSAQKNPTAFYLCASSIAGGSYNEQFFGPGTRLTVL.

The gene calls are TRBV5-6 and TRBJ1-2; the D is unclear. The CDR3 contains 14 residues. V was shortened by 5 bases and J by 13 bases, with 24 bases between the two germline ends. Per germline, CDR1 SGHDT and CDR2 YYEEEE. CDR3 in DNA: TGTGCCAGCAGAGAGGGAGGCAGGCCACCATTCCCCACCTTC. It is translated as CASREGGRPPFPTF.

V gene TRBV5-1 combines with J gene TRBJ2-3, with D unclear. Trimming cost V 6 bases and J 1 base, with 6 bases left between them. Germline lookup yields CDR1 SGHRS and CDR2 YFSETQ. The CDR3 is 12 amino acids. The CDR3 sequence: CASIRGTDTQYF. In nucleotides, the CDR3 is TGCGCCAGCATTCGGGGCACAGATACGCAGTATTTT.

This clone was detected once. The rearrangement links TRBV10-1 to TRBJ2-2; possibly TRBD1 for D (5 bases). Trimming left V 7 bases short and J 3 bases short, with 6 bases between. Per the germline V gene, CDR1 is WNHNN and CDR2 is SYGVQD (reference sequence). The CDR3 loop spans 12 amino acids. In DNA form, the CDR3 reads TGCGCCAGCAAAGGGGACACCGGGGAGCTGTTTTTT. Its translation: CASKGDTGELFF.

Details on this clone: Its ends do not fully match the called genes, so a read error is possible. The chain couples TRBV6-6 to TRBJ2-7, with D perhaps matching TRBD1 (5 bases). Germline lookup yields CDR1 MNHNY and CDR2 SVGAGI (reference sequence). The CDR3 loop spans 13 amino acids. CDR3 sequence (DNA): TGTGCCAGCAGGCACTCCCCCAGGGATTATCACACGTTC. Translation gives CASRHSPRDYHTF.

This chain joins TRBV15 and TRBJ1-2, with no clear D. Germline lookup yields CDR1 LNHNV and CDR2 YYDKDF (reference sequence). The CDR3 has 17 residues. Deletions cut 0 bases from V and 5 bases from J, with 19 bases between. CDR3 sequence reads: CATSRDIERQLTYGYTF. In DNA form, the CDR3 reads TGTGCCACCAGCAGAGATATAGAACGGCAATTAACATATGGCTACACCTTC.

This clone was detected only once. The chain recombines TRBV7-9 with TRBJ2-2, with TRBD2 identical over 9 bases. Germline lookup yields CDR1 SEHNR and CDR2 FQNEAQ (reference sequence). The CDR3 extends over 15 amino acids. The J segment lost 5 bases and the V segment lost 5 bases, leaving 6 bases of the junction unmatched. CDR3 sequence: CASSHQTSGTGELFF. In DNA form, the CDR3 reads TGTGCCAGCAGCCACCAGACTAGCGGAACCGGGGAGCTGTTTTTT.

The chain couples TRBV6-6 to TRBJ2-7, with TRBD1 as a possible D gene (5 bases). Germline V lookup: CDR1 MNHNY, CDR2 SVGAGI (reference sequence). There are 13 residues in the CDR3. V was clipped by 7 bases and J by 1 base, with 11 bases between them. CDR3 sequence (DNA): TGTGCCAGCACCCAAACAGGATCCTACGAGCAGTACTTC. Translating gives CASTQTGSYEQYF.

This chain links TRBV5-6 with TRBJ2-7; no clear D gene. V gave up 5 bases and J gave up 0 bases, with 9 bases separating them. Germline CDR1 is SGHDT and CDR2 is YYEEEE. The CDR3 is made up of 13 amino acids. The DNA for the CDR3 is TGTGCCAGCAGGATAACGAGCTCCTACGAGCAGTACTTC. This gives the protein CASRITSSYEQYF.

CDR3 sequence: CASTSGHSYEQYF. The DNA of the CDR3 is TGCGCCAGCACCAGCGGCCACTCCTACGAGCAGTACTTC. This chain joins TRBV5-1 and TRBJ2-7, with a weak D call TRBD2 (5 bases). The CDR3 has 13 residues. V lost 6 bases and J 0 bases, leaving 10 bases between the germline ends. CDR1 and CDR2 from the germline V gene are SGHRS and YFSETQ.

The rearrangement joins TRBV6-6 to TRBJ1-4; maybe TRBD1 (5 bases). The CDR3 consists of 14 residues. V lost 0 bases and J lost 8, with 10 bases in between. Germline CDR1 reads MNHNY; CDR2 reads SVGAGI (reference sequence). The CDR3 nucleotides read TGTGCCAGCAGTTACTCGACTGGGGCCGAAAAACTGTTTTTT. Translation gives CASSYSTGAEKLFF.

The chain carries TRBV18 and TRBJ2-1; tentatively, D is TRBD2 (5 bases). This CDR3 spans 15 amino acids. V lost 1 base to trimming and J lost 9 bases, with 16 bases between them. CDR1 and CDR2 (germline): KGHSH, LQKENI. The DNA for the CDR3 is TGTGCCAGCTCACCACTGCGGGCACCCTTGGCTGAGCAGTTCTTC. The encoded protein is CASSPLRAPLAEQFF.

The chain recombines TRBV5-1 with TRBJ2-7; D is unresolved. The CDR3 contains 14 residues. Trimming shortened V by 3 bases and J by 2 bases, and 12 bases separated the two germline ends. The germline CDR1 and CDR2 sequences are SGHRS and YFSETQ. The CDR3 DNA reads as TGCGCCAGCAGCTCTTCCTGGACGGCCTACGAGCAGTACTTC. Its protein product is CASSSSWTAYEQYF. The full variable domain, with the rest looked up from reference TRBV5-1 and TRBJ2-7, is KAGVTQTPRYLIKTRGQQVTLSCSPISGHRSVSWYQQTPGQGLQFLFEYFSETQRNKGNFPGRFSGRQFSNSRSEMNVSTLELGDSALYLCASSSSWTAYEQYFGPGTRLTVT.

The V gene is TRBV9, the J gene TRBJ2-7; maybe TRBD1 (6 bases). Germline V CDR1 and CDR2: SGDLS, YYNGEE. The V gene lost 4 bases and the J gene lost 2 bases, with 16 bases spanning the gap. There are 15 residues in the CDR3. DNA of the CDR3: TGTGCCAGCAGCCCGACGACAGGAGCCGCCTACGAGCAGTACTTC. Translated: CASSPTTGAAYEQYF.

The rearrangement joins TRBV7-3 to TRBJ2-5; 10 bases map to TRBD1. Germline CDR1 and CDR2: SGHTA and FQGTGA. Trimming at V came to 5 bases and at J to 4 bases, leaving 4 bases not matched to a gene. The CDR3 is 14 amino acids. The chain's CDR3 is CASSRGTGVETQYF. For the CDR3, the DNA is TGTGCCAGCAGCCGAGGGACAGGGGTAGAGACCCAGTACTTC.

About this clone: This could be a read error, since a much larger clone is one nucleotide away. Other nucleotide sequences in the sample specify the same CDR3. The gene calls are TRBV7-3 and TRBJ1-1; D call uncertain. V gave up 0 bases and J gave up 1 base, with 3 bases separating them. This CDR3 has 13 amino acids. Germline CDR1 and CDR2: SGHTA and FQGTGA. This CDR3 reads CASSLTGNTEAFF. CDR3 coding DNA: TGTGCCAGCAGCTTAACAGGGAACACTGAAGCTTTCTTT.

The rearrangement joins TRBV7-9 to TRBJ1-2; D unclear. V gave up 1 base and J gave up 4 bases, with 7 bases separating them. Germline loops: CDR1 SEHNR, CDR2 FQNEAQ (reference sequence). The CDR3 length is 13 residues. This chain's CDR3 is CASSLDGGYGYTF. CDR3 DNA sequence: TGTGCCAGCAGCTTAGACGGTGGCTATGGCTACACCTTC.